This section outlines one T cell receptor beta chain sequence together with its context. These data originate in a study of blood T cell repertoires in COVID-19. Germline assignment: CDR1 MNHEY and CDR2 SMNVEV (reference sequence). The CDR3 spans 16 residues. The V and J ends lost 6 bases and 5 bases respectively, with 17 bases between them. Sequenced by immunoSEQ multiplex PCR; TCRdb stores in-frame clones only, minus some. Counted here are 250,000 to 300,000 clones, 85% occurring once; the ten biggest clones make up 5% to 6.5%. The specimen was peripheral blood. This sequence was found in a man in his forties or fifties with active or convalescent COVID-19. The gene calls are TRBV27 and TRBJ1-6, with D possibly TRBD1 on 6 matching bases. CDR3 amino acids: CASSLRVGQHNSPLHF. As DNA, the CDR3 is TGTGCCAGCAGCCTAAGGGTAGGACAGCATAATTCACCCCTCCACTTT.